The clone carrying this TCR beta chain was counted ten times or more. Its antigen is unknown. These data are taken from a study of T cells in Graves' hyperthyroidism and ophthalmopathy. Study outcomes and limitations: Expanded thyroid clonotypes (above 0.001) were mostly also found in blood.

Clinicians diagnosed patients from clinical symptoms, serum thyroxine and TRAb, thyroid ultrasound and orbital computed tomography. Trimming shortened V by 5 bases and J by 4 bases, and 11 bases separated the two germline ends. The CDR3 runs 13 residues. Looked up from germline, CDR1 is KGHSH and CDR2 is LQKENI. Researchers amplified the TCR beta CDR3 regions from RNA transcripts. Using the HTBI primer set, a first-round RT-PCR was run on the TCR CDR3. MiXCR, applied by TCRdb to the multiplex PCR reads, yields one record per CDR3 protein. The table shows about 720,000 distinct CDR3 sequences, with around a sixth occurring only once.

This clonotype was sampled from a woman aged 50 to 65 with Graves' hyperthyroidism that later progressed to Graves' ophthalmopathy. The specimen sequenced was blood. The chain couples TRBV18 to TRBJ1-1; maybe TRBD1 (5 bases). The CDR3 sequence: CASSKDTVTEAFF. The CDR3 DNA reads as TGTGCCAGCTCAAAGGACACGGTCACTGAAGCTTTCTTT.